The next 8 T cell receptor beta chains were all read from a single sample in a study of shared clonotypes between healthy human individuals (dated by TCRdb to 2020 to 2022). The protocol used for the library was the immunoSEQ multiplex PCR assay. In TCRdb, the immuneACCESS table is reduced to in-frame sequences with V and J assigned. These tables do not hold every clone; where another copy was compared, an unresolved V gene accounts for under half, and the others remain unexplained. The sample table lists over 800,000 clones, about 91% of them with a count of one. The ten largest make up under 30% of the sample. CD8 naive samples consisted of CD45RO-negative cells that were positively selected for CCR7, yielding a CD45RA+CCR7+ population without TemRA cells. The sample consisted of naive CD8+ T cells sorted from blood. The cell subset or site label here, explained by the study, means: CD45RA+CCR7+. These receptors came from a man under 40 in good health.

The V and J genes are TRBV4-1 and TRBJ2-5; 11 bases agree with TRBD2. V was pared by 6 bases and J by 3 bases, with 6 bases of the junction left unmatched. The length of the CDR3 is 15 residues. The V gene's germline CDR1 is MGHRA and CDR2 YSYEKL. The CDR3 protein is CASSLSGRVEETQYF. In DNA, the CDR3 is TGCGCCAGCAGTCTTAGCGGGAGGGTAGAAGAGACCCAGTACTTC.

V gene TRBV5-5 combines with J gene TRBJ2-2, with D unclear. In germline, CDR1 is SGHKS, CDR2 YYEKEE (reference sequence). This CDR3 spans 14 amino acids. Trimming removed 2 bases from V and 1 base from J, with 6 bases in between. CDR3 in amino acids: CASSFSQNTGELFF. The CDR3, as DNA: TGTGCCAGCAGCTTCTCACAGAACACCGGGGAGCTGTTTTTT. The full variable domain, completed using reference TRBV5-5 and TRBJ2-2, is DAGVTQSPTHLIKTRGQQVTLRCSPISGHKSVSWYQQVLGQGPQFIFQYYEKEERGRGNFPDRFSARQFPNYSSELNVNALLLGDSALYLCASSFSQNTGELFFGEGSRLTVL.

The chain links TRBV1 to TRBJ2-3; the DNA was not used to check the table's D call, TRBD2. TRBV1 is listed as a pseudogene. The CDR3 runs to 16 residues. The CDR3 sequence: CTSRPTSGRRADTQYF. The DNA of the CDR3 is TGCACCAGCAGACCTACTAGCGGGAGAAGGGCAGATACGCAGTATTTT.

DNA of the CDR3: TGCGCCAGCAGCCTCCAGGACAGGCTGAACACTGAAGCTTTCTTT. This sequence encodes CASSLQDRLNTEAFF. The chain links TRBV4-1 to TRBJ1-1; TRBD1 agrees at 7 bases. Losses at the gene ends were 4 bases for V and 0 bases for J; bases not matched to a gene: 5. The CDR3 is made up of 15 amino acids. Germline loops: CDR1 MGHRA, CDR2 YSYEKL.

The CDR3 DNA reads as TGCGCCAGCAGCCAAATCTTCACAGATCCTAACTATGGCTACACCTTC. Its protein product is CASSQIFTDPNYGYTF. The V call is TRBV4-1, the J call TRBJ1-2; D remains ambiguous. Trimming left V 2 bases short and J 0 bases short, with 13 bases between. Germline loops: CDR1 MGHRA, CDR2 YSYEKL. The CDR3 extends over 16 amino acids.

This chain uses TRBV28 with TRBJ2-5; 10 nucleotides line up with TRBD1. The CDR3 has 17 residues. Germline V gene data show CDR1 as MDHEN and CDR2 as SYDVKM. V was clipped by 5 bases and J by 4 bases; unmatched bases: 13. CDR3 in amino acids: CASSPPPGQGRGETQYF. The CDR3 nucleotides read TGTGCCAGCAGTCCTCCCCCGGGACAGGGGCGAGGAGAGACCCAGTACTTC.

The chain is built from TRBV30 and TRBJ2-4, with 12 bases lining up with TRBD2. CDR1 GTSNPN and CDR2 SVGIG come from the germline V gene (reference sequence). The CDR3 sequence is 18 residues long. Losses at the gene ends were 0 bases for V and 3 bases for J; bases not matched to a gene: 9. CDR3 region: CAWSVLAGGPGVKNIQYF. The CDR3 coding sequence is TGTGCCTGGAGTGTGCTAGCGGGAGGGCCTGGTGTCAAAAACATTCAGTACTTC.

The chain is built from TRBV7-9 and TRBJ2-3; D is ambiguous. V was pared by 3 bases and J by 5 bases, with 12 bases between. The CDR3 consists of 14 residues. CDR1 and CDR2 (germline): SEHNR, FQNEAQ (reference sequence). The CDR3 DNA reads TGTGCCAGCAGCTTCCGTGGTGGGCAAGATACGCAGTATTTT. Amino acids: CASSFRGGQDTQYF.